The 28 T cell receptor beta chains reported below all come from one sample, sequenced in a study of OX40 agonist ivuxolimab in advanced cancers. TCRdb's table, derived via immunoSEQ multiplex PCR, lists solely in-frame clones and lacks some. The top ten hold 0.95% to 1.3% of the sample, which has more than 65,000 clones, about nine tenths seen once. The source material was CD4+ or CD8+ T cells sorted from blood, sampled in a trial of the OX40 agonist ivuxolimab. The source is an adult with an advanced solid tumor such as melanoma, head and neck, liver or kidney cancer.

The gene calls are TRBV10-3 and TRBJ2-1; 7 nucleotides agree with TRBD2. The CDR3 sequence is 15 residues long. V trimming: 3 bases; J trimming: 3 bases; junction bases outside the gene matches: 5. The V gene's germline CDR1 is ENHRY and CDR2 SYGVKD. This CDR3 is CAISDYLADYNEQFF. The DNA of the CDR3 is TGTGCCATCAGTGACTACCTAGCGGACTACAATGAGCAGTTCTTC.

The CDR3 spells CASSQAQGPFYEQYF. The CDR3 nucleotides are TGTGCCAGCAGCCAAGCACAGGGGCCCTTCTACGAGCAGTACTTC. The gene calls are TRBV14 and TRBJ2-7; TRBD1 agrees at 7 bases. The V and J ends lost 1 base and 3 bases, in that order; junction bases with no gene match: 6. The germline gives CDR1 SGHDN, CDR2 FVKESK. The CDR3 contains 15 residues.

The V gene is TRBV4-1, the J gene TRBJ1-5; D is unresolved. Trimming shortened V by 1 base and J by 6 bases, and 10 bases separated the two germline ends. Germline lookup yields CDR1 MGHRA and CDR2 YSYEKL. This CDR3 region has 14 residues. CDR3 bases: TGCGCCAGCAGCCAAGTGAGGCAGCGTCAGCCCCAGCATTTT. Translation gives CASSQVRQRQPQHF.

The chain has TRBV7-2 and TRBJ2-5; D is unclear. The germline V and J ends were trimmed by 3 bases and 5 bases, with 7 bases remaining between them. Germline CDR1 is SGHTA and CDR2 is FQGNSA. This CDR3 has 12 residues. CDR3 nucleotides: TGTGCCAGCAGCTTCTTATCCGAGACCCAGTACTTC. This encodes CASSFLSETQYF. Combining the CDR3 with reference TRBV7-2 and TRBJ2-5 gives the whole variable domain GAGVSQSPSNKVTEKGKDVELRCDPISGHTALYWYRQSLGQGLEFLIYFQGNSAPDKSGLPSDRFSAERTGGSVSTLTIQRTQQEDSAVYLCASSFLSETQYFGPGTRLLVL.

The rearrangement uses TRBV5-1 and TRBJ2-7; D may correspond to TRBD1 or TRBD2 (5 bases each). The CDR3 is 14 residues long. Trimming removed 4 bases from V and 5 bases from J, with 16 bases in between. Germline lookup yields CDR1 SGHRS and CDR2 YFSETQ. The chain's CDR3 is CASSPGAGSHEQYF. The CDR3 DNA follows: TGCGCCAGCAGCCCCGGGGCAGGGTCCCACGAGCAGTACTTC.

Here the CDR3 reads CASRSSGSSYNEQFF. The CDR3, as DNA: TGCGCCAGCAGGTCCAGCGGGAGCTCTTACAATGAGCAGTTCTTC. This chain links TRBV5-1 with TRBJ2-1; TRBD2 matches at 8 bases. The CDR3 spans 15 residues. CDR1 SGHRS and CDR2 YFSETQ come from the germline V gene. The V and J ends lost 5 bases and 4 bases, in that order; junction bases with no gene match: 8.

J is TRBJ1-3 and V is TRBV11-3; D gene uncertain. The CDR3 has 15 amino acids. V was pared by 1 base and J by 2 bases, with 9 bases between. Looked up from germline, CDR1 is SGHNT and CDR2 is YENEEA. The CDR3 loop reads CASSLGAGAGNTIYF. For the CDR3, the DNA is TGTGCCAGCAGCTTAGGGGCAGGAGCTGGAAACACCATATATTTT.

Concerning this clone: The junction differs from germline at one of its ends, possibly a read error. The chain links TRBV7-7 to TRBJ2-5, with a tentative D call TRBD2 (5 bases). Per the germline V gene, CDR1 is SSHAT and CDR2 is FNYEAQ (reference sequence). This CDR3 has 15 amino acids. CDR3 DNA sequence: TGTGCTAGCAGCTTAGGAGGCGCTATCCAAGAGACCCAGTACTTC. This gives the protein CASSLGGAIQETQYF.

The rearrangement uses TRBV23-1 and TRBJ1-4; D remains ambiguous. TRBV23-1 is sorted into the ORF group, with uncertain function. The CDR3 runs 16 residues. V lost 0 bases, J lost 6 bases, and 14 bases lay in between. In DNA form, the CDR3 reads TGCGCCAGCAGTCAATCGAGGCAGGAGGAGGATGAAAAACTGTTTTTT. Amino acid sequence: CASSQSRQEEDEKLFF.

The chain joins TRBV30 to TRBJ1-2, with 9 positions matching TRBD1. The CDR3 length is 13 residues. The V segment lost 3 bases and the J segment 4 bases; nucleotides outside the gene matches: 3. Germline V gene sequence: CDR1 GTSNPN, CDR2 SVGIG (reference sequence). The CDR3 DNA sequence: TGTGCCTGGAGCTCGGACAGGGGCTATGGCTACACCTTC. Amino acids: CAWSSDRGYGYTF.

The CDR3 DNA sequence: TGTGCCAGCTCACCCGGACTAGCTGAAAAACTGTTTTTT. The encoded protein is CASSPGLAEKLFF. The V call is TRBV18, the J call TRBJ1-4; D is ambiguous. CDR1 and CDR2 (germline): KGHSH, LQKENI. The V end lost 3 bases, the J end lost 7 bases, and 9 bases lay between the germline ends. The CDR3 sequence is 13 residues long.

The chain links TRBV5-5 to TRBJ1-2; weak D call: TRBD1 (6 bases). The CDR3 is 13 residues long. Germline CDR1 SGHKS, CDR2 YYEKEE (reference sequence). V was shortened by 1 base and J by 6 bases, with 10 bases between the two germline ends. CDR3 coding DNA: TGTGCCAGCAGCTTGATCGCAGGGGATGGCTACACCTTC. This codes for CASSLIAGDGYTF.

This chain links TRBV5-1 with TRBJ1-2; TRBD1 is a possible D gene (6 bases). Germline-derived CDR1 and CDR2 are SGHRS and YFSETQ. CDR3 length: 17 amino acids. Trimming shortened V by 4 bases and J by 3 bases, and 22 bases separated the two germline ends. The DNA of the CDR3 is TGCGCCAGCAGCCCCTGGCCAGGGGAAGAATGGGACTATGGCTACACCTTC. Protein: CASSPWPGEEWDYGYTF.

V is TRBV4-2 and J is TRBJ2-1, with 7 bases fitting TRBD1. The V and J ends lost 4 bases and 4 bases, in that order; junction bases with no gene match: 7. This CDR3 has 15 residues. The germline CDR1 and CDR2 sequences are LGHNA and YNFKEQ. The CDR3 region has the DNA TGTGCCAGCAGCCTTCTAGGGGGCCAGTACAATGAGCAGTTCTTC. It translates to CASSLLGGQYNEQFF.

V is TRBV28 and J is TRBJ2-7; TRBD2 is a possible D gene (5 bases). Trimming removed 1 base at V and 2 bases at J, with 12 bases between. In germline, CDR1 is MDHEN, CDR2 SYDVKM. CDR3 size: 15 residues. In nucleotides, the CDR3 is TGTGCCAGCAGTTTATTAGTGGAGGCGGCCTACGAGCAGTACTTC. Amino acid sequence: CASSLLVEAAYEQYF.

The CDR3 DNA reads TGTGCCAGCAGCGTAGGGGCCAGCCCCTATGGCTACACCTTC. Its protein is CASSVGASPYGYTF. This chain links TRBV9 with TRBJ1-2; D ambiguous. CDR3 length equals 14 residues. Germline CDR1 and CDR2: SGDLS and YYNGEE. V shed 0 bases and J shed 4 bases, with 10 bases lying between them.

J is TRBJ2-3 and V is TRBV7-2; D not certain. Germline V gene lookup returns CDR1 SGHTA and CDR2 FQGNSA. The CDR3 has 12 amino acids. The V end was cut by 5 bases, the J end by 2 bases, with 5 bases between. CDR3 bases: TGTGCCAGCAGCCTCTACACAGATACGCAGTATTTT. Protein: CASSLYTDTQYF.

V usage is TRBV4-1 and J usage is TRBJ2-6, with D perhaps assigned TRBD1 or TRBD2 (7 bases each). This CDR3 contains 17 residues. Germline-derived CDR1 and CDR2 are MGHRA and YSYEKL. Deletions cut 8 bases from V and 0 bases from J, with 17 bases between. The CDR3 reads CASLGRGRASGANVLTF. Written as DNA, the CDR3 is TGCGCCAGCCTGGGGAGGGGGCGGGCCTCTGGGGCCAACGTCCTGACTTTC.

J is TRBJ2-7 and V is TRBV5-6; a possible D gene is TRBD2 (5 bases). The CDR3 consists of 14 residues. The V end lost 1 base, the J end lost 4 bases, and 12 bases lay between the germline ends. The germline gives CDR1 SGHDT, CDR2 YYEEEE. The CDR3 is CASSLFSVSYEQYF. The CDR3 bases are TGTGCCAGCAGCTTGTTTAGCGTCTCATACGAGCAGTACTTC. Based on the CDR3 plus reference TRBV5-6 and TRBJ2-7, the full variable domain is DAGVTQSPTHLIKTRGQQVTLRCSPKSGHDTVSWYQQALGQGPQFIFQYYEEEERQRGNFPDRFSGHQFPNYSSELNVNALLLGDSALYLCASSLFSVSYEQYFGPGTRLTVT.

As DNA, the CDR3 is TGTGCCAGCAGACTCAATAACGGGTTCGGCGGTCAGCTTGAAGCTTTCTTT. Translating gives CASRLNNGFGGQLEAFF. The rearrangement uses TRBV27 and TRBJ1-1; D uncertain. Germline loops: CDR1 MNHEY, CDR2 SMNVEV (reference sequence). CDR3 size: 17 residues. Trimming stripped 6 bases from V and 7 bases from J, with 27 bases between.

The chain recombines TRBV28 with TRBJ1-5; D is unresolved. Trimming shortened V by 2 bases and J by 0 bases, and 11 bases separated the two germline ends. Germline V CDR1 and CDR2: MDHEN, SYDVKM. This CDR3 spans 16 amino acids. The DNA for the CDR3 is TGTGCCAGCAGTTTACGGTCAAGCTATAGCAATCAGCCCCAGCATTTT. Amino acids: CASSLRSSYSNQPQHF.

The J gene is TRBJ2-3, the V gene TRBV11-3; D remains unclear. Germline loops: CDR1 SGHNT, CDR2 YENEEA. V dropped 1 base and J dropped 10 bases, with 9 bases sitting between them. CDR3 length: 12 residues. As DNA, the CDR3 is TGTGCCAGCAGCTTAGCAGTCGGGCCGCAGTATTTT. Protein product: CASSLAVGPQYF.

The chain uses TRBV11-3 and TRBJ2-7; 8 positions match TRBD1. CDR3 length: 15 amino acids. The junction had 3 bases not matched to a gene; V was cut back by 1 base and J by 1 base. CDR1 and CDR2 from the germline V gene are SGHNT and YENEEA. The CDR3 DNA follows: TGTGCCAGCAGCTTAGCAGGGACAGGTTCCTACGAGCAGTACTTC. This codes for CASSLAGTGSYEQYF. Combining the CDR3 with reference TRBV11-3 and TRBJ2-7 gives the whole variable domain EAGVVQSPRYKIIEKKQPVAFWCNPISGHNTLYWYLQNLGQGPELLIRYENEEAVDDSQLPKDRFSAERLKGVDSTLKIQPAELGDSAVYLCASSLAGTGSYEQYFGPGTRLTVT.

The genes are TRBV12-5 and TRBJ2-2; D unresolved. V gave up 0 bases and J gave up 4 bases, with 15 bases separating them. This CDR3 contains 17 residues. CDR1 is LGHNT, CDR2 FRNRAP, per germline. The CDR3 sequence is CASGLVLSQAFTGELFF. Here the CDR3 DNA reads TGTGCTAGTGGTTTGGTACTGAGCCAGGCGTTCACCGGGGAGCTGTTTTTT.

The chain joins TRBV28 to TRBJ2-2; unclear D gene. The CDR3 contains 12 residues. V was clipped by 7 bases and J by 4 bases, with 7 bases between them. Germline CDR1 reads MDHEN; CDR2 reads SYDVKM. CDR3 in amino acids: CASMTFTGELFF. CDR3 nucleotide sequence: TGTGCCAGCATGACATTCACCGGGGAGCTGTTTTTT.

The chain carries TRBV19 and TRBJ2-7; 7 bases fit TRBD2. Germline CDR1 is LNHDA and CDR2 is SQIVND (reference sequence). This CDR3 has 14 amino acids. The J segment lost 2 bases and the V segment lost 7 bases, leaving 8 bases of the junction unmatched. DNA for the CDR3: TGTGCCAGTACCCCAGATGGGGGGGCCTACGAGCAGTACTTC. Amino acid sequence: CASTPDGGAYEQYF.

CDR3: CASSDILALAKNIQYF. CDR3 bases: TGTGCCAGCAGTGATATACTAGCGCTAGCCAAAAACATTCAGTACTTC. The V gene is TRBV28, the J gene TRBJ2-4, with 7 bases identical to TRBD2. V shed 5 bases and J 0 bases; nucleotides not matched to a gene: 7. Germline assignment: CDR1 MDHEN and CDR2 SYDVKM. CDR3 length: 16 residues.

The chain recombines TRBV5-6 with TRBJ2-3; a possible D gene is TRBD2 (6 bases). Between the trimmed V and J ends, which lost 0 bases and 0 bases, there was a span of 20 bases. CDR1 is SGHDT, CDR2 YYEEEE, per germline. The CDR3 runs to 19 residues. Written as DNA, the CDR3 is TGTGCCAGCAGCTTGGTCAGGGCCGGGGGAATACCTAGCACAGATACGCAGTATTTT. It is translated as CASSLVRAGGIPSTDTQYF.